This TCR beta chain was identified during a study of technical replicates of blood from a few donors. Sequencing was performed with immunoSEQ multiplex PCR; in TCRdb, only in-frame clones are kept and a portion is missing. Here the sample spans more than 90,000 clones, about 95% being singletons. Trimming removed 0 bases at V and 6 bases at J, with 19 bases between. Germline V gene sequence: CDR1 SGHRS, CDR2 YFSETQ. The CDR3 extends over 17 amino acids. This chain joins TRBV5-1 and TRBJ2-1, with D perhaps matching TRBD1 (5 bases). The TCR was taken from a human donor in good health. Material for sequencing was T cells isolated from PBMCs. This CDR3 is CASSLEVSGYDFNEQFF. In nucleotides, the CDR3 is TGCGCCAGCAGCTTGGAAGTGTCAGGGTATGACTTCAATGAGCAGTTCTTC.